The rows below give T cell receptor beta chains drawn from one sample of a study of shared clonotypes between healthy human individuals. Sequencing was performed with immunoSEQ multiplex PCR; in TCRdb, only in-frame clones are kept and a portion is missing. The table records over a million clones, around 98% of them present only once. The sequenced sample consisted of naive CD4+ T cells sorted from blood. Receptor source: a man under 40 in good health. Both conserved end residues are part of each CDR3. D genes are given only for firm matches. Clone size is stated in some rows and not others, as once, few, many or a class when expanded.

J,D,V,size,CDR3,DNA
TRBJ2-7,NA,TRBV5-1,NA,CASRPSVGYEQYF,TGCGCCAGCAGACCTAGCGTAGGCTACGAGCAGTACTTC
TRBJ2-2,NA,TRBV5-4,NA,CASSLHSRPVGTGELFF,TGTGCCAGCAGCTTGCACAGCCGACCGGTAGGGACCGGGGAGCTGTTTTTT
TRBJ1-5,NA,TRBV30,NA,CAWSVGPADNQPQHF,TGTGCCTGGAGTGTAGGGCCGGCAGACAATCAGCCCCAGCATTTT
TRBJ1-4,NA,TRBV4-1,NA,CASRGRDEKLFF,TGCGCCAGCCGAGGAAGGGATGAAAAACTGTTTTTT
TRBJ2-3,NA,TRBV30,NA,CAWTPLDTQYF,TGTGCCTGGACACCCTTGGATACGCAGTATTTT
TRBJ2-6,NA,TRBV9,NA,CASSAARSSGANVLTF,TGTGCCAGCAGCGCCGCCAGGAGCTCTGGGGCCAACGTCCTGACTTTC
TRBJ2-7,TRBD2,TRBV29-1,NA,CSVVWTSGSYEQYF,TGCAGCGTTGTGTGGACTAGCGGTTCCTACGAGCAGTACTTC
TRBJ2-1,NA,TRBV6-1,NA,CASSADPGSTFF,TGTGCCAGCAGTGCTGACCCTGGGTCGACGTTCTTC
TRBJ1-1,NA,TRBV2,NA,CARGALNTEAFF,TGTGCCCGCGGGGCTTTGAACACTGAAGCTTTCTTT
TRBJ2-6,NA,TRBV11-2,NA,CASGWGVLGANVLTF,TGTGCCAGCGGATGGGGGGTTTTAGGGGCCAACGTCCTGACTTTC
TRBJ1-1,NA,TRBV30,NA,CAWSVAMNTEAFF,TGTGCCTGGAGTGTAGCAATGAACACTGAAGCTTTCTTT
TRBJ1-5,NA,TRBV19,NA,CASSIDKGTNQPQHF,TGTGCCAGTAGTATAGACAAGGGGACAAATCAGCCCCAGCATTTT
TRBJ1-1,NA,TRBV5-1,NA,CASSPSDGEAFF,TGCGCCAGCAGCCCCTCGGACGGGGAAGCTTTCTTT
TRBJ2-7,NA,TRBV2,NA,CASSPRTVPVKSLRYF,TGTGCCAGCAGCCCCAGGACTGTACCGGTTAAATCTCTTCGGTACTTC
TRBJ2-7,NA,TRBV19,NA,CASSVGGRYEQYF,TGTGCCAGTAGTGTCGGGGGTCGGTACGAGCAGTACTTC
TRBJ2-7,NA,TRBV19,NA,CASSKDTIHSYEQYF,TGTGCCAGTAGTAAGGACACAATCCACTCCTACGAGCAGTACTTC
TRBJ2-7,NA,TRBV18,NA,CASSPRDPYGSYEQYF,TGTGCCAGCTCACCACGCGATCCCTATGGCTCCTACGAGCAGTACTTC
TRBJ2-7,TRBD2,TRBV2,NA,CASKTSGSTEQYF,TGTGCCAGCAAGACTAGCGGGAGTACCGAGCAGTACTTC
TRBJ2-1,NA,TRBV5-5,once,CASSLAVYNEQFF,TGTGCCAGCAGCTTGGCAGTTTACAATGAGCAGTTCTTC
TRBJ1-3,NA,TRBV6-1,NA,CASSAGDNSGNTIYF,TGTGCCAGCAGTGCGGGGGACAACTCTGGAAACACCATATATTTT
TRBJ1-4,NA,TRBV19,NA,CASSSATAGRINEKLFF,TGTGCCAGTAGTTCGGCTACCGCGGGGAGGATTAATGAAAAACTGTTTTTT
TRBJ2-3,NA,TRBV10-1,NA,CASSHVPTGTQYF,TGCGCCAGCAGTCATGTCCCGACCGGTACGCAGTATTTT
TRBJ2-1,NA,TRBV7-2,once,CASRRMNRASEQFF,TGTGCCAGCAGGAGAATGAACAGGGCGAGTGAGCAGTTCTTC
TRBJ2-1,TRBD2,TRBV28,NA,CASSLTSGIAGEQFF,TGTGCCAGCAGTTTAACTAGCGGGATCGCTGGCGAGCAGTTCTTC
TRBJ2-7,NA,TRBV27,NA,CASSLTEDYEQYF,TGTGCCAGCAGTTTAACAGAAGACTACGAGCAGTACTTC
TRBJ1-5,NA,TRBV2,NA,CASSEAETPYQPQHF,TGTGCCAGCAGTGAAGCGGAGACACCCTATCAGCCCCAGCATTTT